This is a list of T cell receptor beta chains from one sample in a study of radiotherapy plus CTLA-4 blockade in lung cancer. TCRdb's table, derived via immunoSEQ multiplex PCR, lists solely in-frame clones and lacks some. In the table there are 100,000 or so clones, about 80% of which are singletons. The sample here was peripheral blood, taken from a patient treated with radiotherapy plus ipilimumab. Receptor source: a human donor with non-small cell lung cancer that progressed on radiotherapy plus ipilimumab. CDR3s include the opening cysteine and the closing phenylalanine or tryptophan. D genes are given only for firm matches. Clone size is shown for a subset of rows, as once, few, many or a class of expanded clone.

CDR3: CAWSGRGGNYNEQFF; DNA: TGTGCCTGGAGTGGGCGGGGGGGTAACTACAATGAGCAGTTCTTC; D: TRBD2; V: TRBV30; size: .; J: TRBJ2-1
CDR3: CASSTPRTVSNEQFF; DNA: TGTGCCAGCAGTACTCCCCGGACGGTTTCCAATGAGCAGTTCTTC; D: .; V: TRBV6-6; size: .; J: TRBJ2-1
CDR3: CASSMGTGQGHGYTF; DNA: TGTGCCAGTAGTATGGGGACAGGGCAAGGGCATGGCTACACCTTC; D: TRBD1; V: TRBV19; size: .; J: TRBJ1-2
CDR3: CASSPQQLAGVSVEQYF; DNA: TGTGCCAGCTCACCTCAGCAACTAGCGGGAGTAAGTGTCGAGCAGTACTTC; D: TRBD2; V: TRBV18; size: .; J: TRBJ2-7
CDR3: CASSSDGNYGYTF; DNA: TGCGCCAGCAGCTCGGACGGGAACTATGGCTACACCTTC; D: .; V: TRBV5-1; size: .; J: TRBJ1-2
CDR3: CASSLGVRGWETQYF; DNA: TGTGCCAGCAGTTTAGGCGTGCGGGGCTGGGAGACCCAGTACTTC; D: .; V: TRBV28; size: .; J: TRBJ2-5
CDR3: CASSPGENTEAFF; DNA: TGTGCCAGCAGCCCCGGGGAAAACACTGAAGCTTTCTTT; D: .; V: TRBV7-2; size: .; J: TRBJ1-1
CDR3: CASSILFPTSGGDEQFF; DNA: TGTGCCAGTAGTATTCTATTTCCGACTAGCGGGGGCGATGAGCAGTTCTTC; D: TRBD2; V: TRBV19; size: .; J: TRBJ2-1
CDR3: CASEAQPNTGELFF; DNA: TGTGCCAGCGAGGCACAGCCTAACACCGGGGAGCTGTTTTTT; D: .; V: TRBV28; size: .; J: TRBJ2-2
CDR3: CASSPRTSGNTGELFF; DNA: TGCGCCAGCAGCCCGAGGACTAGCGGGAACACCGGGGAGCTGTTTTTT; D: TRBD2; V: TRBV5-1; size: .; J: TRBJ2-2
CDR3: CASSLGYGGYEQYF; DNA: TGTGCCAGCTCATTAGGGTATGGGGGCTACGAGCAGTACTTC; D: .; V: TRBV28; size: .; J: TRBJ2-7
CDR3: CASRLRGADHTDTQYF; DNA: TGTGCCAGCAGACTCAGGGGGGCGGACCACACAGATACGCAGTATTTT; D: .; V: TRBV27; size: .; J: TRBJ2-3
CDR3: CASSLVPQTAGVTDTQYF; DNA: TGCGCCAGCAGCTTGGTCCCCCAGACAGCAGGGGTCACAGATACGCAGTATTTT; D: .; V: TRBV5-1; size: .; J: TRBJ2-3
CDR3: CASSYDTGTEGYTF; DNA: TGTGCCAGCAGTTACGATACAGGGACAGAGGGCTACACCTTC; D: TRBD1; V: TRBV6-6; size: .; J: TRBJ1-2
CDR3: CSVTAFSGNTIYF; DNA: TGCAGCGTTACGGCATTCTCTGGAAACACCATATATTTT; D: .; V: TRBV29-1; size: .; J: TRBJ1-3
CDR3: CASSYAGGNAEAFF; DNA: TGTGCCAGCAGTTACGCCGGGGGGAACGCTGAAGCTTTCTTT; D: .; V: TRBV6-5; size: .; J: TRBJ1-1
CDR3: CASSTRSVADEKLFF; DNA: TGTGCCAGTAGTACGCGGTCGGTCGCGGATGAAAAACTGTTTTTT; D: .; V: TRBV19; size: .; J: TRBJ1-4
CDR3: CAWGQGAGANVLTF; DNA: TGTGCCTGGGGACAGGGCGCTGGGGCCAACGTCCTGACTTTC; D: TRBD1; V: TRBV30; size: .; J: TRBJ2-6
CDR3: CASSLQLGDTQYF; DNA: TGTGCCAGCAGCTTACAGTTAGGGGATACGCAGTATTTT; D: .; V: TRBV7-2; size: .; J: TRBJ2-3
CDR3: CASSYSRTNTEAFF; DNA: TGTGCCAGCAGTTACTCCCGTACGAACACTGAAGCTTTCTTT; D: .; V: TRBV6-5; size: .; J: TRBJ1-1
CDR3: CASSPGRNSNQPQHF; DNA: TGTGCCAGCTCACCAGGACGGAATAGCAATCAGCCCCAGCATTTT; D: .; V: TRBV18; size: .; J: TRBJ1-5
CDR3: CASTRLGEQFF; DNA: TGTGCCAGCACAAGGCTAGGTGAGCAGTTCTTC; D: .; V: TRBV6-6; size: .; J: TRBJ2-1
CDR3: CASSVGTGGNQPQHF; DNA: TGTGCCAGCAGCGTAGGAACCGGGGGAAATCAGCCCCAGCATTTT; D: .; V: TRBV9; size: .; J: TRBJ1-5
CDR3: CSCRTGTNTGELFF; DNA: TGCAGCTGTAGGACAGGGACTAACACCGGGGAGCTGTTTTTT; D: TRBD1; V: TRBV29-1; size: .; J: TRBJ2-2
CDR3: CASSLDLGFYGYTF; DNA: TGTGCCAGCAGCTTAGATCTGGGGTTCTATGGCTACACCTTC; D: .; V: TRBV7-9; size: .; J: TRBJ1-2
CDR3: CASSSHSTGFSNQPQHF; DNA: TGTGCCAGCAGTTCCCATTCCACAGGGTTCAGCAATCAGCCCCAGCATTTT; D: .; V: TRBV28; size: .; J: TRBJ1-5
CDR3: CASSMDRGALNTEAFF; DNA: TGTGCCAGCAGCATGGACAGGGGAGCCCTTAACACTGAAGCTTTCTTT; D: TRBD1; V: TRBV5-4; size: few; J: TRBJ1-1
CDR3: CASSLFWTGVGNQPQHF; DNA: TGTGCCAGCAGCTTGTTCTGGACGGGGGTTGGCAATCAGCCCCAGCATTTT; D: .; V: TRBV5-6; size: .; J: TRBJ1-5
CDR3: CASSSGVARFAGELFF; DNA: TGTGCCAGCAGCTCGGGCGTCGCACGATTTGCCGGGGAGCTGTTTTTT; D: .; V: TRBV7-3; size: .; J: TRBJ2-2
CDR3: CASSPRQGKGEQFF; DNA: TGTGCCAGCAGCCCTCGACAGGGGAAGGGTGAGCAGTTCTTC; D: TRBD1; V: TRBV7-2; size: .; J: TRBJ2-1
CDR3: CASSSHPAGLAETYEQYF; DNA: TGTGCCAGCAGCTCGCACCCGGCCGGGTTAGCGGAGACCTACGAGCAGTACTTC; D: .; V: TRBV12-1; size: .; J: TRBJ2-7
CDR3: CASSSGQGNQPQHF; DNA: TGTGCCAGCAGCTCGGGACAGGGGAATCAGCCCCAGCATTTT; D: TRBD1; V: TRBV7-2; size: .; J: TRBJ1-5
CDR3: CATSRVGGSTEAFF; DNA: TGTGCCACCAGCAGAGTGGGGGGGAGCACTGAAGCTTTCTTT; D: .; V: TRBV15; size: .; J: TRBJ1-1
CDR3: CASSQGDGRRGYGYTF; DNA: TGTGCCAGCAGCCAAGGGGACGGTAGAAGAGGCTATGGCTACACCTTC; D: .; V: TRBV14; size: .; J: TRBJ1-2
CDR3: CASSQSGTGWTDTQYF; DNA: TGTGCCAGCAGCCAATCCGGGACAGGGTGGACAGATACGCAGTATTTT; D: TRBD1; V: TRBV5-6; size: .; J: TRBJ2-3
CDR3: CASSPRDRRVWNTEAFF; DNA: TGTGCCAGCAGTCCAAGGGACAGGAGAGTTTGGAACACTGAAGCTTTCTTT; D: TRBD1; V: TRBV28; size: .; J: TRBJ1-1
CDR3: CASRSGPPGNQPQHF; DNA: TGTGCCAGCAGGTCCGGGCCCCCGGGCAATCAGCCCCAGCATTTT; D: .; V: TRBV6-5; size: .; J: TRBJ1-5
CDR3: CASTGERRNQPQHF; DNA: TGTGCCAGTACTGGGGAACGAAGGAATCAGCCCCAGCATTTT; D: .; V: TRBV19; size: once; J: TRBJ1-5
CDR3: CASSWDRGATDTQYF; DNA: TGTGCCAGCAGTTGGGACAGGGGGGCAACAGATACGCAGTATTTT; D: TRBD1; V: TRBV25-1; size: .; J: TRBJ2-3